The 27 T cell receptor beta chains listed next were all sequenced from one sample in a study of glioma-infiltrating T cells. Amplification of TCR alpha and beta CDR3 regions from RNA used iRepertoire nested multiplex PCR. TCRdb passed the multiplex PCR reads through MiXCR, listing each CDR3 protein once. The table records 95,000 to 110,000 distinct CDR3 sequences, 25% to 30% of them present only once. What was sequenced was glioma tissue, nonneoplastic brain tissue, or PBMCs (not recorded which). The receptors were sampled from a human donor with low-grade glioma or glioblastoma, undergoing nonglioma brain surgery, or in good health (not recorded which).

In its sample, this clonotype was seen a few times. This chain joins TRBV7-9 and TRBJ2-3; 8 bases fit TRBD1. The junction had 6 bases not matched to a gene; V was cut back by 5 bases and J by 2 bases. CDR1 and CDR2 (germline): SEHNR, FQNEAQ (reference sequence). This CDR3 is 15 amino acids long. The CDR3 DNA reads as TGTGCCAGCAGCCCGGGACAGGCAAACACAGATACGCAGTATTTT. Translating gives CASSPGQANTDTQYF.

J is TRBJ2-5 and V is TRBV7-6, with no clear D. CDR1 is SGHVS, CDR2 FNYEAQ, per germline. CDR3 length: 15 amino acids. V lost 1 base and J 6 bases, leaving 15 bases between the germline ends. CDR3 amino acids: CASSLVSDSLQTQYF. In DNA form, the CDR3 reads TGTGCCAGCAGCTTAGTCTCTGATTCTCTCCAGACCCAGTACTTC.

J is TRBJ2-3 and V is TRBV5-4; 7 nucleotides match TRBD1. Germline CDR1 and CDR2: SGHNT and YYREEE (reference sequence). The CDR3 totals 13 residues. V was clipped by 4 bases and J by 1 base; unmatched bases: 0. In DNA form, the CDR3 reads TGTGCCAGCAGCGACAGGGGCACAGATACGCAGTATTTT. As protein: CASSDRGTDTQYF.

In its sample, this clonotype was seen a few times. The chain has TRBV7-3 and TRBJ2-5; unclear D gene. Per germline, CDR1 SGHTA and CDR2 FQGTGA. This CDR3 spans 15 amino acids. Trimming removed 5 bases from V and 1 base from J, with 14 bases in between. CDR3 in DNA: TGTGCCAGCAGCCCGACGAACGACTTCCAAGAGACCCAGTACTTC. Its translation is CASSPTNDFQETQYF. Variable domain in full (rest from reference TRBV7-3 and TRBJ2-5): GAGVSQTPSNKVTEKGKYVELRCDPISGHTALYWYRQSLGQGPEFLIYFQGTGAADDSGLPNDRFFAVRPEGSVSTLKIQRTERGDSAVYLCASSPTNDFQETQYFGPGTRLLVL.

This chain's CDR3 is CASTTGVNTEAFF. DNA of the CDR3: TGTGCCAGTACTACCGGGGTGAACACTGAAGCTTTCTTT. V is TRBV19 and J is TRBJ1-1; D remains unclear. V lost 7 bases, J lost 0 bases, and 9 bases lay in between. Germline CDR1 and CDR2: LNHDA and SQIVND (reference sequence). The CDR3 has 13 residues.

This clonotype has at least ten counts. V usage is TRBV20-1 and J usage is TRBJ2-1; D may be TRBD1 or TRBD2 (7 bases each). V lost 5 bases, J lost 3 bases, and 17 bases lay in between. Germline CDR1 reads DFQATT; CDR2 reads SNEGSKA (reference sequence). This CDR3 has 15 residues. The CDR3 DNA follows: TGCAGTGCTCTCAGGGGAGGGGGCAACTACAATGAGCAGTTCTTC. Translation gives CSALRGGGNYNEQFF.

As regards this clonotype: With a much larger clone just one base away, this may be a read error. V and J are TRBV20-1 and TRBJ2-2, with 9 bases aligning to TRBD2. The CDR3 has 14 residues. Germline CDR1 is DFQATT and CDR2 is SNEGSKA (reference sequence). Losses at the gene ends were 7 bases for V and 8 bases for J; bases not matched to a gene: 11. The CDR3 nucleotides are TGCAGTGATAGCGGGGGCCCTTCGGTAGGGGAGCTGTTTTTT. It translates to CSDSGGPSVGELFF.

This clonotype was seen repeatedly, ten times or more. The CDR3 region is CASSQVWQGLNNEQFF. The CDR3 DNA follows: TGTGCCAGCAGCCAAGTCTGGCAGGGCTTAAACAATGAGCAGTTCTTC. V usage is TRBV3-1 and J usage is TRBJ2-1; tentative D call: TRBD1 (5 bases). CDR1 is LGHDT and CDR2 is YNNKEL in the germline V gene (reference sequence). The CDR3 has 16 amino acids. V lost 1 base, J lost 5 bases, and 15 bases lay in between.

In this sample, this clonotype turned up many times. This chain links TRBV4-2 with TRBJ2-3, with D hard to call. CDR3 length: 16 residues. V dropped 2 bases and J dropped 2 bases, with 14 bases sitting between them. Germline V gives CDR1 LGHNA, CDR2 YNFKEQ. CDR3 residues: CASSQQFNLDTDTQYF. DNA of the CDR3: TGTGCCAGCAGCCAACAATTTAATCTAGACACAGATACGCAGTATTTT.

This clonotype was picked up a small number of times. J is TRBJ2-3 and V is TRBV29-1, with 8 bases lining up with TRBD2. J lost 6 bases, V lost 3 bases, and 11 bases had no gene match. This CDR3 has 15 amino acids. Germline values: CDR1 SQVTM, CDR2 ANQGSEA. In nucleotides, the CDR3 is TGCAGCGTTGAGAAGCGGGGGAGTGGGGGGGATACGCAGTATTTT. Encoded protein: CSVEKRGSGGDTQYF.

Regarding this clonotype: Its ends do not fully match the called genes, so a read error is possible. CDR3 residues: CASSRALGSNQPQHF. As DNA, the CDR3 is TGCGCTAGCAGTAGGGCCTTAGGGAGCAATCAGCCCCAGCATTTT. The chain employs TRBV4-1 and TRBJ1-5; D remains unclear. This CDR3 has 15 amino acids. The germline V gene has CDR1 MGHRA and CDR2 YSYEKL.

The rearrangement joins TRBV2 to TRBJ1-2, with D perhaps matching TRBD1 (5 bases). The CDR3 has 16 residues. The ends were cut back, 8 bases at V and 1 base at J, with 20 bases in the middle. The germline V gene has CDR1 SNHLY and CDR2 FYNNEI. DNA for the CDR3: TGTGCCAGCTACGATAGCGCGACAGCCGGTAACTATGGCTACACCTTC. Translated, it gives CASYDSATAGNYGYTF. The whole variable domain, remainder taken from reference TRBV2 and TRBJ1-2, is EPEVTQTPSHQVTQMGQEVILRCVPISNHLYFYWYRQILGQKVEFLVSFYNNEISEKSEIFDDQFSVERPDGSNFTLKIRSTKLEDSAMYFCASYDSATAGNYGYTFGSGTRLTVV.

Here the CDR3 DNA reads TGCAGCGCGTCAACAGAGGGCCCAGTCGGTGGCTACACCTTC. As protein: CSASTEGPVGGYTF. V and J are TRBV20-1 and TRBJ1-2; D is unresolved. Germline lookup yields CDR1 DFQATT and CDR2 SNEGSKA (reference sequence). The CDR3 is 14 amino acids.

This clonotype has a count of ten or more. The V call is TRBV27, the J call TRBJ1-4; the D gene is possibly TRBD1 (5 bases). CDR3 length: 14 residues. Germline V gene data show CDR1 as MNHEY and CDR2 as SMNVEV (reference sequence). Trimming cost V 8 bases and J 7 bases, with 17 bases left between them. The CDR3 is CASSPGTYGEKLFF. The CDR3 bases are TGTGCCAGCTCGCCCGGGACCTACGGTGAAAAACTGTTTTTT.

As concerns this clonotype: The missing conserved phenylalanine or tryptophan at the end of this CDR3 makes a read error likely. The rearrangement uses TRBV4-1 and TRBJ2-7; weak D call: TRBD2 (5 bases). V lost 0 bases, J lost 5 bases, and 14 bases lay in between. The CDR3 consists of 15 residues. Germline V gene lookup returns CDR1 MGHRA and CDR2 YSYEKL. CDR3 nucleotides: TGCGCCAGCAGCCAAGAGGCTAGCTCTTACGACGAGCAGTACTCC. Translation gives CASSQEASSYDEQYS.

This rearrangement joins TRBV7-2 to TRBJ2-3, with TRBD2 matching over 7 bases. Germline V gene sequence: CDR1 SGHTA, CDR2 FQGNSA. V trimming: 1 base; J trimming: 6 bases; junction bases outside the gene matches: 10. CDR3 size: 16 residues. CDR3 bases: TGTGCCAGCAGCTTAGAGTCTAGCGGCACCTCGGATACGCAGTATTTT. Translated: CASSLESSGTSDTQYF. Full variable domain (rest looked up from reference TRBV7-2 and TRBJ2-3): GAGVSQSPSNKVTEKGKDVELRCDPISGHTALYWYRQSLGQGLEFLIYFQGNSAPDKSGLPSDRFSAERTGGSVSTLTIQRTQQEDSAVYLCASSLESSGTSDTQYFGPGTRLTVL.

In the case of this clonotype: A read error may explain this, as a much larger clone is one base away. J is TRBJ2-5 and V is TRBV10-3; D might be TRBD1 or TRBD2, each matching 6 bases. Germline CDR1 reads ENHRY; CDR2 reads SYGVKD. The CDR3 is 14 amino acids. The CDR3 region is CAISSRGQEETEYF. In DNA form, the CDR3 reads TGTGCCATCAGCTCCCGGGGGCAGGAAGAGACCGAGTACTTC.

This clonotype showed up many times. The J gene is TRBJ1-1, the V gene TRBV27; D gene ambiguous. This CDR3 is built from 14 residues. V lost 2 bases and J 0 bases, leaving 7 bases between the germline ends. Germline CDR1 and CDR2: MNHEY and SMNVEV (reference sequence). The DNA of the CDR3 is TGTGCCAGCAGTTTAAGAGCACTGAACACTGAAGCTTTCTTT. The encoded protein is CASSLRALNTEAFF.

This clonotype was picked up many times. The chain employs TRBV19 and TRBJ2-3; no reliable D call. There are 14 residues in the CDR3. V shed 4 bases and J shed 2 bases, with 10 bases lying between them. Germline assignment: CDR1 LNHDA and CDR2 SQIVND (reference sequence). The CDR3 spells CASSKRVITDTQYF. CDR3 nucleotides: TGTGCCAGTAGTAAAAGGGTCATCACAGATACGCAGTATTTT.

This clonotype was observed many times. The chain employs TRBV27 and TRBJ2-3; 10 nucleotides align to TRBD2. The germline V gene encodes CDR1 MNHEY and CDR2 SMNVEV (reference sequence). The CDR3 has 15 residues. With V trimmed by 5 bases and J by 5 bases, 7 bases remained unmatched. The CDR3 sequence is CASSALAGGQDTQYF. The CDR3 DNA reads TGTGCCAGCAGTGCCTTAGCGGGGGGCCAAGATACGCAGTATTTT.

At least ten counts were recorded for this clonotype. CDR3 protein: CASSPSTGVNTEAFF. The CDR3 region has the DNA TGTGCCAGCAGTCCGAGCACAGGGGTGAACACTGAAGCTTTCTTT. V and J are TRBV27 and TRBJ1-1; 7 bases fit TRBD1. J lost 0 bases, V lost 5 bases, and 6 bases had no gene match. This CDR3 is 15 amino acids long. Germline assignment: CDR1 MNHEY and CDR2 SMNVEV (reference sequence).

About this clonotype: A clone one base away is much larger, so this may be a read error. The chain is built from TRBV27 and TRBJ2-1, with D maybe TRBD1 (7 bases). CDR1 and CDR2 (germline): MNHEY, SMNVEV (reference sequence). The CDR3 contains 15 residues. This chain's CDR3 is CASRQDREDYNEQFF. The CDR3 DNA reads as TGCGCCAGCAGGCAAGACAGGGAGGACTACAATGAGCAGTTCTTC.

The rearrangement joins TRBV7-2 to TRBJ2-1, with TRBD1 matching over 10 bases. Trimming at V came to 5 bases and at J to 1 base, leaving 8 bases not matched to a gene. CDR1 is SGHTA, CDR2 FQGNSA, per germline. CDR3 size: 17 residues. The CDR3 sequence is CASSNPGQGWSYNEQFF. The CDR3 DNA sequence: TGTGCCAGCAGCAATCCGGGACAGGGGTGGTCCTACAATGAGCAGTTCTTC.

This clonotype was seen many times. The J gene is TRBJ2-7, the V gene TRBV6-6; D is possibly TRBD1 (5 bases). Trimming pared 0 bases from V and 2 bases from J, leaving 14 bases between. CDR1 is MNHNY, CDR2 SVGAGI, per germline (reference sequence). The CDR3 totals 16 residues. The chain's CDR3 is CASSYSLPDSPYEQYF. Here the CDR3 DNA reads TGTGCCAGCAGTTACTCGCTTCCCGACAGTCCCTACGAGCAGTACTTC.

About this clonotype itself: Sequence at one end of the junction differs from germline and may be a read error. This chain connects TRBV7-2 to TRBJ1-2; TRBD1 matches at 7 bases. Germline lookup yields CDR1 SGHTA and CDR2 FQGNSA. The length of the CDR3 is 17 residues. The DNA for the CDR3 is TGTGCCAGCAGCTTAAGTGGGACAGCCACCGGCACCTATAGCTACACCTTC. Protein product: CASSLSGTATGTYSYTF.

This clonotype was observed at least ten times. V and J are TRBV7-2 and TRBJ1-2; the match to TRBD1 covers 8 bases. This CDR3 region has 14 residues. The germline V gene encodes CDR1 SGHTA and CDR2 FQGNSA. Trimming cost V 5 bases and J 6 bases; bases outside gene matches: 8. This CDR3 reads CASSTGQGENGYTF. The CDR3 bases are TGTGCCAGCAGCACCGGACAGGGCGAAAATGGCTACACCTTC.

Comments on this clonotype: A much larger clone sits a single nucleotide away, making a read error possible. This chain uses TRBV6-6 with TRBJ2-1; 8 bases agree with TRBD1. The CDR3 is 15 residues long. From germline, CDR1 is MNHNY and CDR2 SVGAGI (reference sequence). The CDR3: CPSRRTGNEHNEQFF. CDR3 DNA: TGTCCCAGCAGACGGACAGGGAACGAGCACAATGAGCAGTTCTTC.